Here is one T cell receptor (beta chain) with its context. Germline V gene data show CDR1 as ENHRY and CDR2 as SYGVKD. V lost 11 bases and J lost 5, with 16 bases in between. The CDR3 extends over 12 amino acids. The data stem from a study of PD-L1 blockade in urothelial cancer. Sample time point: pretreatment peripheral blood. Each patient gave between 1 and 8 samples, pretreatment and on-treatment. Synthetic analogs of TCR templates were spiked into every PCR. The protocol was immunoSEQ multiplex PCR, while the TCRdb copy is restricted to in-frame clones and leaves out a portion. The data contain some 65,000 clones, under 90% of them singletons.

This specimen was PBMCs, taken around atezolizumab (anti-PD-L1) treatment. The TCR sequence derives from a man aged 65 to 79 with urothelial cancer. The chain is built from TRBV10-3 and TRBJ2-7, with D possibly TRBD2 on 6 matching bases. The CDR3, as DNA: TGTGCCGCGGGGCGCCGCAGAGACGAGCAGTACTTC. This translates into CAAGRRRDEQYF.